This TCR beta chain derives from a study of blood T cell repertoires in COVID-19. Using immunoSEQ multiplex PCR, the repertoire was profiled, and TCRdb retains in-frame clones only, with some absent. The table lists approximately 290,000 clones, roughly 84% of them singletons. Seattle cases were enrolled at active infection and followed longitudinally. The TCR sequence derives from a person aged 70 to 80 with COVID-19, enrolled during active disease. The sequenced material came from peripheral blood.

DNA for the CDR3: TGTGCCAGCAGTAAGGGGTATAGCAATCAGCCCCAGCATTTT. Amino acid sequence: CASSKGYSNQPQHF. The J gene is TRBJ1-5, the V gene TRBV2; weak D call: TRBD1 (5 bases). V was trimmed by 5 bases and J by 0 bases, leaving 8 bases between them. Per the germline V gene, CDR1 is SNHLY and CDR2 is FYNNEI. The CDR3 loop spans 14 amino acids.